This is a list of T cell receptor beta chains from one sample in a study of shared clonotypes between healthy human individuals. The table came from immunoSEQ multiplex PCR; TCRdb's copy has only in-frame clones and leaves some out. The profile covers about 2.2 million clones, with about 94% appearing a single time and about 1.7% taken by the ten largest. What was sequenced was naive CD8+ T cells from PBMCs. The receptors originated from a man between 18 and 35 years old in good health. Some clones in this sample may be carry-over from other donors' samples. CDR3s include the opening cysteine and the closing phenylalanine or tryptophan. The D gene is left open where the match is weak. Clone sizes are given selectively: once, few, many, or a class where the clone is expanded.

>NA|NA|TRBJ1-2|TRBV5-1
TGCGCCAGCAGCTTGGAATGGGATTCTAACTATGGCTACACCTTC
CASSLEWDSNYGYTF
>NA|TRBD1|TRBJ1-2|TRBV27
TGTGCCAGCAGTTCGGACAGGCTGGTCTATGGCTACACCTTC
CASSSDRLVYGYTF
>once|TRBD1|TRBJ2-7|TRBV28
TGTGCCAGCAGCCGGGGGACAGGGGTATTTTACGAGCAGTACTTC
CASSRGTGVFYEQYF
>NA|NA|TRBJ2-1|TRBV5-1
TGCGCCAGCAGCTTGCAGGCAGGGGTAAGCTCCTACAATGAGCAGTTCTTC
CASSLQAGVSSYNEQFF
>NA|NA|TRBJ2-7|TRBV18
TGTGCCAGCTCGCCCAGGGCACCGCCTTCCTACGAGCAGTACTTC
CASSPRAPPSYEQYF
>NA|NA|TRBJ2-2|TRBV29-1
TGCAGCGTTGTATTGGGTTCGGCTTCAAGCACCGGGGAGCTGTTTTTT
CSVVLGSASSTGELFF
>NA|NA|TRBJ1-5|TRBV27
TGTGCCAGCAGTTTGATGGGCAATCAGCCCCAGCATTTT
CASSLMGNQPQHF
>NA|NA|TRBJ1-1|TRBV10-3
TGTGCCACCCAGGAGGGGCCATTAAACACTGAAGCTTTCTTT
CATQEGPLNTEAFF
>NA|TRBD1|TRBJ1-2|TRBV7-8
TGTGCCAGCAGCCCCTCCCGCCTTCGACAGGGCCATGGCTACACCTTC
CASSPSRLRQGHGYTF
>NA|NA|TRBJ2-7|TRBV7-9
TGTGCCAGCAGCTTAGAACTCTACGAGCAGTACTTC
CASSLELYEQYF
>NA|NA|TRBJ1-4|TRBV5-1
TGCGCCAGCAGCTTGACAGTAGCTGAAAAACTGTTTTTT
CASSLTVAEKLFF
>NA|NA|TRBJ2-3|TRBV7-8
TGTGCCAGCAGCTTATGGGGGTCAGATACGCAGTATTTT
CASSLWGSDTQYF
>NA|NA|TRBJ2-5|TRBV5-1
TGCGCCAGCAGCTTGCAAGGGGCCACTCAAGAGACCCAGTACTTC
CASSLQGATQETQYF
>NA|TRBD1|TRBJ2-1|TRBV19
TGTGCCAGTAAACCCGACAGGGGGCCCTACAATGAGCAGTTCTTC
CASKPDRGPYNEQFF
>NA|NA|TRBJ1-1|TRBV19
TGTGCCAGTAGGGTAGGAGGCCTCGGGACTGAAGCTTTCTTT
CASRVGGLGTEAFF
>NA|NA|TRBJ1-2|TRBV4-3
TGCGCCAGCAGCCAAGATCTATCGATGAATCCCAACTATGGCTACACCTTC
CASSQDLSMNPNYGYTF
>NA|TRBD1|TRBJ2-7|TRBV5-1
TGCGCCAGCAGCCCGGGACAGACGACCTACGAGCAGTACTTC
CASSPGQTTYEQYF
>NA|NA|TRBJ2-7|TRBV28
TGTGCCAGCAGTTTATTTCCGGGTCCCTACGAGCAGTACTTC
CASSLFPGPYEQYF
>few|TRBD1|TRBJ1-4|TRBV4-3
TGCGCCAGCAGCCAAGGGACAGGGTGGGAAAAACTGTTTTTT
CASSQGTGWEKLFF
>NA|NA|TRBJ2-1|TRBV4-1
TGCGCCAGCAGCCAAGAGATCGAACAGGAGGGTAATGAGCAGTTCTTC
CASSQEIEQEGNEQFF
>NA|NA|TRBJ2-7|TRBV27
TGTGCCAGCAGACCAGAAGCGGAAGCCCCCTACGAGCAGTACTTC
CASRPEAEAPYEQYF
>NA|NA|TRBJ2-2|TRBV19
TGTGCCAGTAGTATTTTAGGGGGGGCCGGGGAGCTGTTTTTT
CASSILGGAGELFF
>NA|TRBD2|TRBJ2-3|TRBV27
TGTGCCAGCAGTTTATCGTCAAGAGCGGGAGGGCCAGATACGCAGTATTTT
CASSLSSRAGGPDTQYF
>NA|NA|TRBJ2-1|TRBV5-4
TGTGCCAGCAGCTTGGGACAGGCCCCCAATGAGCAGTTCTTC
CASSLGQAPNEQFF
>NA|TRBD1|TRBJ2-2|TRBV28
TGTGCCAGCAGATATCCCAGGACAGGAGTAAACACCGGGGAGCTGTTTTTT
CASRYPRTGVNTGELFF
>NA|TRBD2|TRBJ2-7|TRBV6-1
TGTGCCAGCAGGCATACGAGCGGGAGAATCTACGAGCAGTACTTC
CASRHTSGRIYEQYF
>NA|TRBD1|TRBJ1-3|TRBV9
TGTGCCAGCAGCGTAGCTACAATGGGACAGGGGTTATCTGGAAACACCATATATTTT
CASSVATMGQGLSGNTIYF
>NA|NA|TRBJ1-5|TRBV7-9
TGTGCCAGCAGCTTAGGGGGCAGAAATCAGCCCCAGCATTTT
CASSLGGRNQPQHF
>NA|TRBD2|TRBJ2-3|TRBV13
TGTGCCAGCAGCTCAGGGACTAGCGGGAGGGAAACAGATACGCAGTATTTT
CASSSGTSGRETDTQYF
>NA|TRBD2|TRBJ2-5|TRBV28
TGTGCCAGCAGGCCCACCGGGACTAGCGGGGGAGAGACCCAGTACTTC
CASRPTGTSGGETQYF
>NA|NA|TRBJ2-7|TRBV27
TGTGCCAGCAGTTTATCGAGAGCCTCGGGGGAGCAGTACTTC
CASSLSRASGEQYF
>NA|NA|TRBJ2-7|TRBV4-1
TGCGCCAGCAGCCAAAGACAGCCAACCTACGAGCAGTACTTC
CASSQRQPTYEQYF
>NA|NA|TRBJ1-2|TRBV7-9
TGTGCCAGCAGCTTCAAATCCGACAGCCGCGGCTACACCTTC
CASSFKSDSRGYTF
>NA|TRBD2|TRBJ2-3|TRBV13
TGTGCCAGCAGCTCCAATGGCCGGGAGGGCTTATGGTACACAGATACGCAGTATTTT
CASSSNGREGLWYTDTQYF
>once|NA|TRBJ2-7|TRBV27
TGTGCCAGCAGTTTCCGGGCTACCTACGAGCAGTACTTC
CASSFRATYEQYF
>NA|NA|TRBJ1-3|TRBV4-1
TGCGCCAGCAGCCAAGATTCGGCCTTCTCTGGAAACACCATATATTTT
CASSQDSAFSGNTIYF
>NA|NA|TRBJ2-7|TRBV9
TGTGCCAGCAGCCTTCGTGGGGACGTACCCTACGAGCAGTACTTC
CASSLRGDVPYEQYF
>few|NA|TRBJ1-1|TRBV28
TGTGCCAGCAGTTTAGGCAGGAACACTGAAGCTTTCTTT
CASSLGRNTEAFF
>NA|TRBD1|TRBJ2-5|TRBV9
TGTGCCAGCAGCCCGGACAGGGTGCCCTCATTGGCCCAGTACTTC
CASSPDRVPSLAQYF
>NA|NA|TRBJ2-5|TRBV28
TGTGCCAGCAGTAAAGGGGTGGGAGAGACCCAGTACTTC
CASSKGVGETQYF
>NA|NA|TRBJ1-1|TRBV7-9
TGTGCGACCAAAGGAAGTAACACTGAAGCTTTCTTT
CATKGSNTEAFF
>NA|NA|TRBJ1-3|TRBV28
TGTGCCAGCAGGTCCTATGGCTCTGGAAACACCATATATTTT
CASRSYGSGNTIYF